This TCR beta chain comes out of a study of blood T cell repertoires in COVID-19. Study summary: Italy, Spain and the United States were the sources of the convalescent and acute COVID-19 samples. Sample material is recorded as cDNA or gDNA derived from T cells, B-cell-depleted T cells, or PBMCs.

There are 14 residues in the CDR3. Germline-derived CDR1 and CDR2 are LNHDA and SQIVND (reference sequence). Losses at the gene ends were 9 bases for V and 0 bases for J; bases not matched to a gene: 8. Recovery among Cohort 3 donors was established by two negative PCRs, clearance, or symptom resolution. Authors' methods: Amplification of reference gene primers provided the estimated nucleated cell counts. Data came from immunoSEQ multiplex PCR; TCRdb stores just in-frame clones and leaves some out. V and J calls and clone size are those listed in that table; D and trimming were worked out from the DNA. The sample lists over 300,000 clones; over 75% were seen once.

Sequenced sample: PBMCs or T cells enriched from blood (not recorded which). This receptor was identified in a woman aged 18-29 years who had recovered from COVID-19. This rearrangement joins TRBV19 to TRBJ2-7, with TRBD1 matching 7 bases. CDR3 protein: CASRQGETSYEQYF. CDR3 in DNA: TGTGCCAGCCGTCAGGGGGAAACCTCCTACGAGCAGTACTTC. The complete variable domain, with remaining parts taken from reference TRBV19 and TRBJ2-7, reads DGGITQSPKYLFRKEGQNVTLSCEQNLNHDAMYWYRQDPGQGLRLIYYSQIVNDFQKGDIAEGYSVSREKKESFPLTVTSAQKNPTAFYLCASRQGETSYEQYFGPGTRLTVT.